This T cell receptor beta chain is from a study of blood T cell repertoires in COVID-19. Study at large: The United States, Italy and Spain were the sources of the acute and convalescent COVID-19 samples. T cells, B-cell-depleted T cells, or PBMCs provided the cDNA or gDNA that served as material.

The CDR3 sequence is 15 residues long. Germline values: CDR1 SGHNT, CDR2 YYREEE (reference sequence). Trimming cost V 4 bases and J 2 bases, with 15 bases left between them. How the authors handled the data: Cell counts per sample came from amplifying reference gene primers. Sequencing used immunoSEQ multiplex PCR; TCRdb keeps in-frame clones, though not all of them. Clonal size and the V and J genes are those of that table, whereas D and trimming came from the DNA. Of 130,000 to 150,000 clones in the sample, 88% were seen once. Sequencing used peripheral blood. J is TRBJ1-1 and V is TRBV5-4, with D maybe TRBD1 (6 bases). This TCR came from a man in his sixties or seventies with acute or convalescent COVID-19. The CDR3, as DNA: TGTGCCAGCAGCGCGTGGTGGGGGCTTAACACTGAAGCTTTCTTT. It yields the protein CASSAWWGLNTEAFF.